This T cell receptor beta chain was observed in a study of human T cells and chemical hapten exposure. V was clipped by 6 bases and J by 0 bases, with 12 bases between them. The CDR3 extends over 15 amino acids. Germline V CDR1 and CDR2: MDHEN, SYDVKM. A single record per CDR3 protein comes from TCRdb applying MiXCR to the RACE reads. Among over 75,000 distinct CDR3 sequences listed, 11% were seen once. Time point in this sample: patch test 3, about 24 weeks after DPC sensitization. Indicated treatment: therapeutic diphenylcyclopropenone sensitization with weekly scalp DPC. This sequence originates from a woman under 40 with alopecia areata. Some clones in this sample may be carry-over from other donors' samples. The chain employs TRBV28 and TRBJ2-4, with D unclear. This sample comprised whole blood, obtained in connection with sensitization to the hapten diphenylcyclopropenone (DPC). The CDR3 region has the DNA TGTGCCAGCAGCCCCCAGGATCTAGCCAAAAACATTCAGTACTTC. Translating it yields CASSPQDLAKNIQYF.